This entry is about one TCR beta chain. The target antigen is unknown. This sample is drawn from a study of T cell responses to AZD1222 COVID-19 vaccine. Study conclusions and caveats: The study found Spike-specific TCR breadth and depth rose after two AZD1222 doses.

This CDR3 has 17 residues. With V trimmed by 0 bases and J by 6 bases, 10 bases remained unmatched. Assay used: immunoSEQ multiplex PCR; TCRdb lists only in-frame clones, some missing. This sample yields 130,000 to 150,000 clones, of which approximately 86% are seen a single time; around 5% belongs to the top ten. J is TRBJ2-3 and V is TRBV23-1, with 9 bases matching TRBD2. TRBV23-1 is identified as an open reading frame with a role that is uncertain. This TCR derives from an adult who received the AZD1222 COVID-19 vaccine. The material was peripheral blood, obtained 28 days after the second AZD1222 dose. This CDR3 reads CASSQSSRTSEMDTQYF. In nucleotides, the CDR3 is TGCGCCAGCAGTCAATCGAGCAGGACTAGCGAAATGGATACGCAGTATTTT.